A selection of T cell receptor beta chains follows, all from one sample in a study of control samples from healthy donors and cancer patients. Sequencing used immunoSEQ multiplex PCR; TCRdb keeps in-frame clones, though not all of them. The sample holds approximately 160,000 clones, about 90% seen once. The sample comprised blood. The receptors shown here come from a woman aged 25 to 45 in good health. CDR3s include the opening cysteine and the closing phenylalanine or tryptophan. Fields, in order: CDR3 DNA, CDR3 protein, CDR3 length, D gene, V gene, clone size, J gene. D genes are given only for firm matches. Size is omitted from some rows. Given values are once, few, many or a class for expanded clones.

cdr3_nt: TGTGCCAGCGCGCGTGGTTGGTCCTACAATGAGCAGTTCTTC; cdr3_aa: CASARGWSYNEQFF; cdr3_length: 14; d_call: -; v_call: TRBV6-5; clone_size: -; j_call: TRBJ2-1
cdr3_nt: TGTGCCAGTAGTATTTCAGGCTCATTCACTGAAGCTTTCTTT; cdr3_aa: CASSISGSFTEAFF; cdr3_length: 14; d_call: -; v_call: TRBV19; clone_size: -; j_call: TRBJ1-1
cdr3_nt: TGTGCCAGCAGCTCCGGAGGGACAGGGGCCTATGGCTACACCTTC; cdr3_aa: CASSSGGTGAYGYTF; cdr3_length: 15; d_call: TRBD1; v_call: TRBV28; clone_size: -; j_call: TRBJ1-2
cdr3_nt: TGTGCCATCAGTGAATTGGGACTAGCGGGAAGGGGGCTCACCGGGGAGCTGTTTTTT; cdr3_aa: CAISELGLAGRGLTGELFF; cdr3_length: 19; d_call: TRBD2; v_call: TRBV10-3; clone_size: -; j_call: TRBJ2-2
cdr3_nt: TGTGCCAGTGAGGGCGCAAGTGGGACTGAAGCTTTCTTT; cdr3_aa: CASEGASGTEAFF; cdr3_length: 13; d_call: -; v_call: TRBV28; clone_size: -; j_call: TRBJ1-1
cdr3_nt: TGCGCCAGCAGCTTCACCGGGAGGAAAGAAAAACTGTTTTTT; cdr3_aa: CASSFTGRKEKLFF; cdr3_length: 14; d_call: -; v_call: TRBV5-1; clone_size: -; j_call: TRBJ1-4
cdr3_nt: TGTGCCATCAGTGAGTCTTCGACCTACGAGCAGTACTTC; cdr3_aa: CAISESSTYEQYF; cdr3_length: 13; d_call: -; v_call: TRBV10-3; clone_size: -; j_call: TRBJ2-7
cdr3_nt: TGTGCCAGCAGCGGAGCGGGACAGGTAGATGAGCAGTTCTTC; cdr3_aa: CASSGAGQVDEQFF; cdr3_length: 14; d_call: -; v_call: TRBV9; clone_size: -; j_call: TRBJ2-1
cdr3_nt: TGTGCCAGCACCCAGGGGGCCCTTTCTTGGCAGGAGCAGTACTTC; cdr3_aa: CASTQGALSWQEQYF; cdr3_length: 15; d_call: TRBD1; v_call: TRBV28; clone_size: -; j_call: TRBJ2-7
cdr3_nt: TGTGCCAGCGAGGACATTAACTATGGCTACACCTTC; cdr3_aa: CASEDINYGYTF; cdr3_length: 12; d_call: -; v_call: TRBV28; clone_size: -; j_call: TRBJ1-2
cdr3_nt: TGCGCCAGCAGCCAAGGTTCCGGGACAGGGATTAATGGCTACACCTTC; cdr3_aa: CASSQGSGTGINGYTF; cdr3_length: 16; d_call: TRBD1; v_call: TRBV4-3; clone_size: -; j_call: TRBJ1-2
cdr3_nt: TGTGCCAGCACCTTAAGCTCCTATAATTCACCCCTCCACTTT; cdr3_aa: CASTLSSYNSPLHF; cdr3_length: 14; d_call: -; v_call: TRBV2; clone_size: -; j_call: TRBJ1-6
cdr3_nt: TGTGCCAGCAGCCGCGCCAGGGGGCCTGGAGAAAAACTGTTTTTT; cdr3_aa: CASSRARGPGEKLFF; cdr3_length: 15; d_call: TRBD1; v_call: TRBV3-1/TRBV3-2; clone_size: -; j_call: TRBJ1-4
cdr3_nt: TGTGCCAGCAGTTTACTACCCTCGGGGCTTCAAGAGACCCAGTACTTC; cdr3_aa: CASSLLPSGLQETQYF; cdr3_length: 16; d_call: -; v_call: TRBV27; clone_size: -; j_call: TRBJ2-5
cdr3_nt: TGCGCCACCGGGACTAGCGGGAGTGTGGCAGGGTACGAGCAGTACTTC; cdr3_aa: CATGTSGSVAGYEQYF; cdr3_length: 16; d_call: TRBD2; v_call: TRBV4-3; clone_size: -; j_call: TRBJ2-7
cdr3_nt: TGTGCCAGCAGTCCTTTCCTGGGACAGCAAGAGACCCAGTACTTC; cdr3_aa: CASSPFLGQQETQYF; cdr3_length: 15; d_call: TRBD1; v_call: TRBV6-5; clone_size: -; j_call: TRBJ2-5
cdr3_nt: TGTGCCAGCAGCTTCGGACAGGGTCCTAATGAGCAGTTCTTC; cdr3_aa: CASSFGQGPNEQFF; cdr3_length: 14; d_call: TRBD1; v_call: TRBV7-3; clone_size: -; j_call: TRBJ2-1
cdr3_nt: TGTGCCAGTAGTATAGCGGGGACAGGGGGCGTCAGGGACACTGAAGCTTTCTTT; cdr3_aa: CASSIAGTGGVRDTEAFF; cdr3_length: 18; d_call: TRBD1; v_call: TRBV19; clone_size: -; j_call: TRBJ1-1
cdr3_nt: TGTGCCAGCATTAGGCAGCGGGGTAACTATGGCTACACCTTC; cdr3_aa: CASIRQRGNYGYTF; cdr3_length: 14; d_call: -; v_call: TRBV28; clone_size: -; j_call: TRBJ1-2
cdr3_nt: TGTGCCACCAGCGGACGGGGAAGCGGGATTTGGATAGATACGCAGTATTTT; cdr3_aa: CATSGRGSGIWIDTQYF; cdr3_length: 17; d_call: TRBD2; v_call: TRBV15; clone_size: -; j_call: TRBJ2-3
cdr3_nt: TGTGCCAGCAGCCTCTCCACAGGTCTGGCCAACCGAGCTTTCTTT; cdr3_aa: CASSLSTGLANRAFF; cdr3_length: 15; d_call: -; v_call: TRBV28; clone_size: -; j_call: TRBJ1-1
cdr3_nt: TGCGCCAGCAGCCAAGACTCTACAGGGGGGAAGACTGAAGCTTTCTTT; cdr3_aa: CASSQDSTGGKTEAFF; cdr3_length: 16; d_call: TRBD1; v_call: TRBV4-3; clone_size: -; j_call: TRBJ1-1
cdr3_nt: TGTGCCAGCAGGGCGGGAGAGAGGAATGAGCAGTTCTTC; cdr3_aa: CASRAGERNEQFF; cdr3_length: 13; d_call: TRBD2; v_call: TRBV7-3; clone_size: -; j_call: TRBJ2-1
cdr3_nt: TGCGCCAGCAGCTTTTTAGCGGGGGCGAACACCGGGGAGCTGTTTTTT; cdr3_aa: CASSFLAGANTGELFF; cdr3_length: 16; d_call: TRBD2; v_call: TRBV5-1; clone_size: -; j_call: TRBJ2-2
cdr3_nt: TGTGCCAGCACAATGGGTGTCAAGGGAGAGCAGTACTTC; cdr3_aa: CASTMGVKGEQYF; cdr3_length: 13; d_call: -; v_call: TRBV11-2; clone_size: -; j_call: TRBJ2-7
cdr3_nt: TGTGCCAGCAGCCAAGGAACAGGGGGAGTAGATACGCAGTATTTT; cdr3_aa: CASSQGTGGVDTQYF; cdr3_length: 15; d_call: TRBD1; v_call: TRBV3-1/TRBV3-2; clone_size: -; j_call: TRBJ2-3
cdr3_nt: TGTGCCAGCAGTTTACCAGGGACCGGGGAGCTGTTTTTT; cdr3_aa: CASSLPGTGELFF; cdr3_length: 13; d_call: -; v_call: TRBV12-3/TRBV12-4; clone_size: -; j_call: TRBJ2-2
cdr3_nt: TGTGCCAGCAGCAAAGGGGCGCGACTAGCGGGCCTACGCGGGGATGAGCAGTACTTC; cdr3_aa: CASSKGARLAGLRGDEQYF; cdr3_length: 19; d_call: -; v_call: TRBV21-1; clone_size: -; j_call: TRBJ2-7
cdr3_nt: TGTGCCAGCAGAGCTTTAGCGGGAGAAGTCTCCTACAATGAGCAGTTCTTC; cdr3_aa: CASRALAGEVSYNEQFF; cdr3_length: 17; d_call: TRBD2; v_call: TRBV2; clone_size: once; j_call: TRBJ2-1
cdr3_nt: TGTGCCTGGGGGGTAGGATCAGATACGCAGTATTTT; cdr3_aa: CAWGVGSDTQYF; cdr3_length: 12; d_call: -; v_call: TRBV30; clone_size: -; j_call: TRBJ2-3
cdr3_nt: TGTGCCAGTAGTATTCTACGCGGGGGCCCCTACGAGCAGTACTTC; cdr3_aa: CASSILRGGPYEQYF; cdr3_length: 15; d_call: -; v_call: TRBV19; clone_size: -; j_call: TRBJ2-7
cdr3_nt: TGTGCCAGCAGCCTGGAGGGGGGCAATCAGCCCCAGCATTTT; cdr3_aa: CASSLEGGNQPQHF; cdr3_length: 14; d_call: -; v_call: TRBV7-2; clone_size: -; j_call: TRBJ1-5
cdr3_nt: TGTGCCAGCAGCTTATTTGCGGGTGCCCCCTACGAGCAGTACTTC; cdr3_aa: CASSLFAGAPYEQYF; cdr3_length: 15; d_call: -; v_call: TRBV7-2; clone_size: once; j_call: TRBJ2-7
cdr3_nt: TGTGCCAGCAGCAACCCGGGACAGGGTGTTCGGCGCACTGAAGCTTTCTTT; cdr3_aa: CASSNPGQGVRRTEAFF; cdr3_length: 17; d_call: -; v_call: TRBV21-1; clone_size: -; j_call: TRBJ1-1
cdr3_nt: TGTGCTAGTGGCAAACAATCCGGGACACTTAACTATGGCTACACCTTC; cdr3_aa: CASGKQSGTLNYGYTF; cdr3_length: 16; d_call: -; v_call: TRBV12-5; clone_size: -; j_call: TRBJ1-2
cdr3_nt: TGTGCCAGCAGCTTAGTCCGGGAGGGAGGGCAGTATTTT; cdr3_aa: CASSLVREGGQYF; cdr3_length: 13; d_call: TRBD2; v_call: TRBV7-8; clone_size: -; j_call: TRBJ2-3